This record covers a single T cell receptor beta chain. Antigen unknown. The data stem from a study of blood T cells in healthy people across ages. Study conclusions and caveats: Age advanced and TCR beta diversity per million T cells fell, roughly linearly.

Then a second PCR, running about 6 to 11 cycles, was carried out with a sample-barcoded 5' primer and a J-beta primer mix. Researchers report that each sample yielded at least 3 million CDR3-containing paired-end reads. TCRdb called the 5' RACE reads again in MiXCR, with one record for every CDR3 protein. The top ten clones hold under 4.5% of a sample with 780,000 or so distinct CDR3 sequences, around 25% of them seen once. V was pared by 0 bases and J by 0 bases, with 8 bases between. CDR1 SGHTA and CDR2 FQGNSA come from the germline V gene. The CDR3 totals 15 residues. Another study also made use of these data, one on T cells of mothers and their children.

V is TRBV7-2 and J is TRBJ1-1; D uncertain. The source is a boy younger than 18 in good health. Material: blood. This chain's CDR3 is CASSLAGRMNTEAFF. CDR3 nucleotides: TGTGCCAGCAGCTTAGCAGGACGGATGAACACTGAAGCTTTCTTT.